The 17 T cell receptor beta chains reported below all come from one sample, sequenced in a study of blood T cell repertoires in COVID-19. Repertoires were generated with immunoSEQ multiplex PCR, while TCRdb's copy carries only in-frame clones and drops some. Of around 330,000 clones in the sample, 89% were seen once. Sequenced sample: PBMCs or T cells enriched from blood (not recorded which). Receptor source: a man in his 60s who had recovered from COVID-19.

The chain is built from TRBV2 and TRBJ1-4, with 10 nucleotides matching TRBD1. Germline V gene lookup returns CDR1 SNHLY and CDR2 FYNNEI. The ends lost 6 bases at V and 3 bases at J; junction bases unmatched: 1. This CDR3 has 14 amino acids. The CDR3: CASRTGGSNEKLFF. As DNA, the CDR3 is TGTGCCAGCAGGACAGGGGGCTCTAATGAAAAACTGTTTTTT.

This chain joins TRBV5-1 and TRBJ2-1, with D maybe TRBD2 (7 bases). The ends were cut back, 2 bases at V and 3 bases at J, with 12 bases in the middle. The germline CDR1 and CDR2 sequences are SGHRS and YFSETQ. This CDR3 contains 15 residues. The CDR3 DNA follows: TGCGCCAGCAGCTTAGGGGGACTATTCTACAATGAGCAGTTCTTC. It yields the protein CASSLGGLFYNEQFF.

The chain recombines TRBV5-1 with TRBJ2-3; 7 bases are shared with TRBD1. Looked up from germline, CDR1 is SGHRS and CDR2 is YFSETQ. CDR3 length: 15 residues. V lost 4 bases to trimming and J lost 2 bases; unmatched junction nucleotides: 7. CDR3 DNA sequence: TGCGCCAGCAGCCAAAAGGACAGGACCACAGATACGCAGTATTTT. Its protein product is CASSQKDRTTDTQYF.

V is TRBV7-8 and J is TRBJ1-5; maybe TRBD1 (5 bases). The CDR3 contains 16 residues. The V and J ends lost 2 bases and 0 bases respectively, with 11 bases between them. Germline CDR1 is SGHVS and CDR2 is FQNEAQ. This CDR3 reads CASSLIGAYSNQPQHF. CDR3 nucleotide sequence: TGTGCCAGCAGCTTAATAGGGGCCTATAGCAATCAGCCCCAGCATTTT.

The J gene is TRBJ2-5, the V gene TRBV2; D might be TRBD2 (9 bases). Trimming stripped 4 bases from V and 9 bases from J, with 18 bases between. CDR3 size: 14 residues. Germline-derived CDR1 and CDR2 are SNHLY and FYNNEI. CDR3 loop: CASSGGLAGQAQYF. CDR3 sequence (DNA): TGTGCCAGCAGTGGAGGCCTAGCGGGACAGGCCCAGTACTTC.

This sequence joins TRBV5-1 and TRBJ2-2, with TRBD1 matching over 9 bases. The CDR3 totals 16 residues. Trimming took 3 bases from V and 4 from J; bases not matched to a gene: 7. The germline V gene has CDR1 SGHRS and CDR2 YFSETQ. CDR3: CASSSNPGQGTGELFF. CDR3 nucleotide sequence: TGCGCCAGCAGCTCCAACCCGGGACAGGGCACCGGGGAGCTGTTTTTT. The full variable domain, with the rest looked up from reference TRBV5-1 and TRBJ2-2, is KAGVTQTPRYLIKTRGQQVTLSCSPISGHRSVSWYQQTPGQGLQFLFEYFSETQRNKGNFPGRFSGRQFSNSRSEMNVSTLELGDSALYLCASSSNPGQGTGELFFGEGSRLTVL.

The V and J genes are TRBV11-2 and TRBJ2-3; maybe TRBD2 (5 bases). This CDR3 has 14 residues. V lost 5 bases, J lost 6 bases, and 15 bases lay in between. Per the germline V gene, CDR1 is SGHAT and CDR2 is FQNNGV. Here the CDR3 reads CASSPGLLSDTQYF. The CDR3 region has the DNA TGTGCCAGCAGCCCCGGACTCTTGAGCGATACGCAGTATTTT.

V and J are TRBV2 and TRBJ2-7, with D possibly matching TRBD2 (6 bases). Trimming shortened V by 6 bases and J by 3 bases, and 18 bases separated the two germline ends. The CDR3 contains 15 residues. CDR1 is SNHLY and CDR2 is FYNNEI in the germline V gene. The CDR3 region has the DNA TGTGCCAGCAGCGTAATCGGGACCGGGGGCTACGAGCAGTACTTC. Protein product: CASSVIGTGGYEQYF.

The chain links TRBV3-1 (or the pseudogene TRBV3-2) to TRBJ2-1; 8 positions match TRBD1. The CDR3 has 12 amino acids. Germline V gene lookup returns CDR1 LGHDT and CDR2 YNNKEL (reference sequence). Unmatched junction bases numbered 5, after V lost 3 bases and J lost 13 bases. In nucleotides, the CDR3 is TGTGCCAGCAGCCACATACAGGGGGATCAGTTCTTC. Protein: CASSHIQGDQFF.

CDR3 protein: CASSDWGRGSGYTF. The DNA of the CDR3 is TGTGCCAGCAGTGACTGGGGCCGCGGTAGCGGCTACACCTTC. The rearrangement uses TRBV6-4 and TRBJ1-2; D might be TRBD1 (5 bases). The CDR3 totals 14 residues. The V and J ends lost 1 base and 8 bases respectively, with 14 bases between them. The germline CDR1 and CDR2 sequences are MRHNA and SNTAGT.

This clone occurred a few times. The CDR3 DNA is TGTGCCAGCTCACCGGGACAGGGCCCCGACTACGAGCAGTACTTC. Protein sequence: CASSPGQGPDYEQYF. This chain connects TRBV18 to TRBJ2-7, with 9 bases that match TRBD1. V trimming: 3 bases; J trimming: 3 bases; junction bases outside the gene matches: 6. The CDR3 consists of 15 residues. Germline CDR1 KGHSH, CDR2 LQKENI.

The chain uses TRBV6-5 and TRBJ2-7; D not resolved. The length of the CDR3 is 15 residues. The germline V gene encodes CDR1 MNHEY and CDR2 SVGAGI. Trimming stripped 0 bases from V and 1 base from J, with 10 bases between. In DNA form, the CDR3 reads TGTGCCAGCAGTTACTCGCTTGCGGCATCCTACGAGCAGTACTTC. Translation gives CASSYSLAASYEQYF.

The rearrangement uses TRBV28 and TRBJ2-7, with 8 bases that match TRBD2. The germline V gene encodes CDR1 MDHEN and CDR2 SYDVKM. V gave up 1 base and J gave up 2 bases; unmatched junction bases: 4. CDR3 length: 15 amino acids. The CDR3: CASSLLAGLTYEQYF. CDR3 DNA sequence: TGTGCCAGCAGTTTATTAGCGGGATTAACCTACGAGCAGTACTTC.

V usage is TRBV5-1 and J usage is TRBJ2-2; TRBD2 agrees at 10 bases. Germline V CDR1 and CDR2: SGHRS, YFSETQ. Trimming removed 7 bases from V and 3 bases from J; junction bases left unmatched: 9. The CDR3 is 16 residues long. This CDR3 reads CASRSSGSQDTGELFF. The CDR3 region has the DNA TGCGCCAGCCGCTCTAGCGGGAGTCAAGACACCGGGGAGCTGTTTTTT.

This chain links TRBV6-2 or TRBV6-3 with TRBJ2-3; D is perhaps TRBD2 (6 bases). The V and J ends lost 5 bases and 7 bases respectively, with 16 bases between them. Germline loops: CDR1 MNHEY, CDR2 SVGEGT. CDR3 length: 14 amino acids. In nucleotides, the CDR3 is TGTGCCAGCAGTAGTCAAATGGGGGGATATACGCAGTATTTT. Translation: CASSSQMGGYTQYF.

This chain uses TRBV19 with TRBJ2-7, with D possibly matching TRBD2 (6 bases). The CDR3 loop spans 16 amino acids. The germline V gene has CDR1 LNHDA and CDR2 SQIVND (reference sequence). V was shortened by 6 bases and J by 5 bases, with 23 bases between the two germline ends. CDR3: CASSLTGGQGWDEQYF. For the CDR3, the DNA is TGTGCCAGTAGCCTTACCGGGGGTCAGGGATGGGACGAGCAGTACTTC. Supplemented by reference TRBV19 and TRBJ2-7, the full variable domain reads DGGITQSPKYLFRKEGQNVTLSCEQNLNHDAMYWYRQDPGQGLRLIYYSQIVNDFQKGDIAEGYSVSREKKESFPLTVTSAQKNPTAFYLCASSLTGGQGWDEQYFGPGTRLTVT.

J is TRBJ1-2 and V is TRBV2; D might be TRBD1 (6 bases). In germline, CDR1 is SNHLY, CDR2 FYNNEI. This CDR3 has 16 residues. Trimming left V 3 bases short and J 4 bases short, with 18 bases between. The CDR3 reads CASSEETGLRGYGYTF. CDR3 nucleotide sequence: TGTGCCAGCAGTGAGGAGACAGGCCTAAGGGGCTATGGCTACACCTTC.